Ten or more counts support the clone carrying this T cell receptor (beta chain). Its matching antigen is unknown. There are 13 residues in the CDR3. The V gene lost 3 bases and the J gene lost 14 bases, with 17 bases spanning the gap. Germline CDR1 DFQATT, CDR2 SNEGSKA (reference sequence). The data derive from a study of CD8 T cells in ankylosing spondylitis. General observations from the study: Significantly higher representation of disease-linked clones was reported for matched ankylosing spondylitis synovial fluid.

With molecular barcodes, quantitative 5'-RACE was used to make the TCR beta libraries. TCRdb fed the 5' RACE reads into MiXCR, producing one record per CDR3 protein. The table has hundreds of thousands of distinct CDR3 sequences, about 19% seen once. The receptor was derived from a male donor with ankylosing spondylitis or in good health (not recorded which). V is TRBV20-1 and J is TRBJ1-6, with D possibly TRBD1 on 5 matching bases. The specimen sequenced was blood, either unsorted or a sorted T cell fraction (not recorded which). The CDR3: CSASDGADSTLHF. Here the CDR3 DNA reads TGCAGTGCTAGCGACGGGGCAGATTCCACCCTCCACTTT.